A single sample is the source of the 25 T cell receptor beta chains below, sequenced in a study of cytomegalovirus exposure and HLA in healthy donors. Libraries were prepared by immunoSEQ multiplex PCR; TCRdb keeps only in-frame clonotypes and omits some of them. The table shows more than 150,000 clones, with more than 65% occurring only once. Material for sequencing was PBMCs. The origin of the receptors is a young woman in good health and CMV-seropositive.

V and J are TRBV6-5 and TRBJ2-1; the D gene is possibly TRBD2 (6 bases). The CDR3 runs to 16 residues. Trimming stripped 0 bases from V and 3 bases from J, with 12 bases between. Germline values: CDR1 MNHEY, CDR2 SVGAGI. The CDR3 spells CASSYSRVGSYNEQFF. The CDR3 DNA reads TGTGCCAGCAGTTACTCGAGAGTCGGGAGCTACAATGAGCAGTTCTTC.

The genes are TRBV7-9 and TRBJ2-7, with D possibly TRBD2 on 7 matching bases. Looked up from germline, CDR1 is SEHNR and CDR2 is FQNEAQ (reference sequence). The CDR3 is 15 residues long. V lost 5 bases, J lost 5 bases, and 19 bases lay in between. This CDR3 reads CASSSQGRRGHEQYF. The CDR3 region has the DNA TGTGCCAGCAGCAGCCAAGGCCGGCGGGGGCACGAGCAGTACTTC.

This clone has more than one count but fewer than ten. This chain links TRBV2 with TRBJ2-3, with 10 bases lining up with TRBD2. CDR1 is SNHLY and CDR2 is FYNNEI in the germline V gene. The length of the CDR3 is 17 residues. The V segment lost 4 bases and the J segment 3 bases; nucleotides outside the gene matches: 10. The CDR3 DNA follows: TGTGCCAGCAGTGGGAGCGGGGGGGCGGAATTTACAGATACGCAGTATTTT. This sequence encodes CASSGSGGAEFTDTQYF.

This clone was recorded only once. The chain carries TRBV11-2 and TRBJ2-5, with 8 bases identical to TRBD2. Germline CDR1 SGHAT, CDR2 FQNNGV. The CDR3 loop spans 18 amino acids. V lost 4 bases and J lost 4; bases outside the gene matches: 17. The CDR3 bases are TGTGCCAGCAGCTCAACCGAAATTCTAGCGGGTCTGGCAGAGACCCAGTACTTC. Protein sequence: CASSSTEILAGLAETQYF.

This CDR3 is CATGPGGGYTF. The CDR3 bases are TGTGCCACCGGGCCGGGGGGTGGCTACACCTTC. The chain couples TRBV27 to TRBJ1-2, with D maybe TRBD1 (5 bases). The CDR3 is 11 amino acids. Trimming pared 10 bases from V and 7 bases from J, leaving 13 bases between. In germline, CDR1 is MNHEY, CDR2 SMNVEV (reference sequence).

This clone has only a few counts. For the CDR3, the DNA is TGTGCCAGCAGCCAAACTAGCGGGGGACACAATGAGCAGTTCTTC. Translated: CASSQTSGGHNEQFF. The gene calls are TRBV7-9 and TRBJ2-1, with 11 positions matching TRBD2. Germline V gene sequence: CDR1 SEHNR, CDR2 FQNEAQ (reference sequence). Losses at the gene ends were 5 bases for V and 5 bases for J; bases not matched to a gene: 5. This CDR3 has 15 residues.

This chain links TRBV19 with TRBJ1-1, with D perhaps TRBD1 (5 bases). This CDR3 has 14 residues. Germline CDR1 is LNHDA and CDR2 is SQIVND (reference sequence). Trimming took off 4 bases at V and 8 bases at J, with 17 bases between the two ends. CDR3 protein: CASSTRGRGEEAFF. In DNA, the CDR3 is TGTGCCAGTAGTACCCGAGGTAGGGGCGAAGAAGCTTTCTTT. Variable domain in full (rest from reference TRBV19 and TRBJ1-1): DGGITQSPKYLFRKEGQNVTLSCEQNLNHDAMYWYRQDPGQGLRLIYYSQIVNDFQKGDIAEGYSVSREKKESFPLTVTSAQKNPTAFYLCASSTRGRGEEAFFGQGTRLTVV.

The rearrangement links TRBV6-5 to TRBJ1-3; TRBD1 matches at 11 bases. CDR3 size: 15 residues. In germline, CDR1 is MNHEY, CDR2 SVGAGI. V was pared by 2 bases and J by 4 bases, with 1 base of the junction left unmatched. CDR3 residues: CASSYGQGAGNTIYF. DNA for the CDR3: TGTGCCAGCAGTTACGGACAGGGGGCAGGAAACACCATATATTTT.

The chain couples TRBV7-9 to TRBJ2-2; D possibly corresponds to TRBD1 (6 bases). The CDR3 is 17 residues long. The V end was cut by 5 bases, the J end by 3 bases, with 19 bases between. The germline V gene encodes CDR1 SEHNR and CDR2 FQNEAQ (reference sequence). The CDR3 protein is CASSPNMANRDTGELFF. CDR3 sequence (DNA): TGTGCCAGCAGCCCGAATATGGCAAACAGGGACACCGGGGAGCTGTTTTTT.

The V and J genes are TRBV4-1 and TRBJ1-1; TRBD1 matches 10 bases. Germline-derived CDR1 and CDR2 are MGHRA and YSYEKL. The CDR3 contains 16 residues. V dropped 2 bases and J dropped 11; count of bases not matched to a gene: 14. The CDR3 sequence is CASSQTGQGGLKMAFF. For the CDR3, the DNA is TGCGCCAGCAGCCAAACAGGACAGGGGGGCCTCAAGATGGCTTTCTTT.

The chain joins TRBV4-1 to TRBJ1-2, with unresolved D. This CDR3 has 13 amino acids. V was cut by 4 bases and J by 8 bases, with 14 bases left in between. Germline CDR1 and CDR2: MGHRA and YSYEKL. This chain's CDR3 is CASSPLVRRGYTF. DNA for the CDR3: TGCGCCAGCAGCCCACTGGTAAGGAGAGGCTACACCTTC.

The rearrangement links TRBV19 to TRBJ2-1, with D possibly matching TRBD1 (5 bases). V lost 3 bases to trimming and J lost 9 bases, with 12 bases between them. The CDR3 is made up of 13 amino acids. Germline-derived CDR1 and CDR2 are LNHDA and SQIVND (reference sequence). CDR3 amino acids: CASSINWGAEQFF. CDR3 sequence (DNA): TGTGCCAGTAGTATCAATTGGGGCGCTGAGCAGTTCTTC.

The rearrangement uses TRBV19 and TRBJ2-3; 12 bases agree with TRBD2. The germline gives CDR1 LNHDA, CDR2 SQIVND (reference sequence). There are 16 residues in the CDR3. J was trimmed by 4 bases and V by 7 bases; bases with no gene match: 9. CDR3: CASTYRGTSGSDTQYF. The CDR3 bases are TGTGCCAGTACCTACCGGGGGACTAGCGGGTCAGATACGCAGTATTTT.

The gene calls are TRBV10-2 and TRBJ2-3; TRBD2 matches 12 bases. Germline values: CDR1 WSHSY, CDR2 SAAADI. This CDR3 contains 15 residues. The V segment lost 7 bases and the J segment 2 bases; nucleotides outside the gene matches: 4. CDR3: CASTGLAGVTDTQYF. CDR3 nucleotide sequence: TGCGCCAGCACGGGACTAGCGGGTGTCACAGATACGCAGTATTTT.

V and J are TRBV5-6 and TRBJ1-3; D is perhaps TRBD1 (5 bases). CDR3 size: 17 residues. V lost 0 bases and J 1 base, leaving 14 bases between the germline ends. CDR1 is SGHDT, CDR2 YYEEEE, per germline. Written as DNA, the CDR3 is TGTGCCAGCAGCTTGGTCGACAGAGAAGTTTCTGGAAACACCATATATTTT. Translating gives CASSLVDREVSGNTIYF.

The V gene is TRBV4-2, the J gene TRBJ1-2, with 9 bases aligning to TRBD1. CDR1 and CDR2 from the germline V gene are LGHNA and YNFKEQ. V lost 2 bases, J lost 4 bases, and 2 bases stayed unmatched. CDR3 size: 14 residues. The CDR3: CASSQTGQGYGYTF. The CDR3 region has the DNA TGTGCCAGCAGCCAAACGGGACAGGGCTATGGCTACACCTTC.

This rearrangement joins TRBV7-2 to TRBJ1-1, with D uncertain. The germline V gene encodes CDR1 SGHTA and CDR2 FQGNSA. V lost 4 bases and J lost 5, with 14 bases in between. This CDR3 has 14 residues. CDR3 in amino acids: CASSSPVRGTEAFF. CDR3 bases: TGTGCCAGCAGCTCGCCCGTTCGGGGAACTGAAGCTTTCTTT.

The chain joins TRBV9 to TRBJ1-3; TRBD1 is a possible D gene (5 bases). The V gene lost 5 bases and the J gene lost 1 base, with 13 bases spanning the gap. Germline V gene lookup returns CDR1 SGDLS and CDR2 YYNGEE. This CDR3 contains 15 residues. CDR3 in amino acids: CASSDTAGSGNTIYF. The CDR3 nucleotides are TGTGCCAGCAGTGATACAGCAGGGTCTGGAAACACCATATATTTT.

J is TRBJ2-1 and V is TRBV7-2; 11 bases are a match to TRBD2. The CDR3 contains 16 residues. The germline CDR1 and CDR2 sequences are SGHTA and FQGNSA. Trimming took 0 bases from V and 8 from J; bases not matched to a gene: 6. CDR3 region: CASSLASGGDIDEQFF. The DNA of the CDR3 is TGTGCCAGCAGCTTAGCTAGCGGGGGGGATATCGATGAGCAGTTCTTC.

V gene TRBV2 combines with J gene TRBJ2-2; no clear D. The germline V gene has CDR1 SNHLY and CDR2 FYNNEI. Between the trimmed V and J ends, which lost 6 bases and 0 bases, there was a span of 8 bases. CDR3 size: 14 residues. The CDR3 coding sequence is TGTGCCAGCAGCACACAAGCGAACACCGGGGAGCTGTTTTTT. Amino acid sequence: CASSTQANTGELFF.

V is TRBV9 and J is TRBJ2-5; 8 nucleotides match TRBD2. Germline V gene lookup returns CDR1 SGDLS and CDR2 YYNGEE. V trimming: 0 bases; J trimming: 0 bases; junction bases outside the gene matches: 1. The CDR3 contains 15 residues. The CDR3 DNA follows: TGTGCCAGCAGCGTAGCGGGGGGGTACCAAGAGACCCAGTACTTC. Its protein product is CASSVAGGYQETQYF.

The chain employs TRBV28 and TRBJ1-6; TRBD1 agrees at 7 bases. The CDR3 spans 15 residues. Per germline, CDR1 MDHEN and CDR2 SYDVKM. With 5 bases clipped from V and 5 bases from J, the junction kept 6 bases outside the gene matches. CDR3 protein: CASSAPGTDNSPLHF. The CDR3 DNA sequence: TGTGCCAGCAGTGCCCCCGGGACAGATAATTCACCCCTCCACTTT.

The chain employs TRBV7-6 and TRBJ1-5; D unresolved. The CDR3 contains 13 residues. Germline V gene lookup returns CDR1 SGHVS and CDR2 FNYEAQ. Trimming removed 6 bases from V and 0 bases from J, with 6 bases in between. CDR3 sequence (DNA): TGTGCCAGCAGTCCCTTTAGCAATCAGCCCCAGCATTTT. It translates to CASSPFSNQPQHF.

The table lists this clone with a count of one. This chain uses TRBV2 with TRBJ2-5; 13 nucleotides match TRBD2. V dropped 8 bases and J dropped 0; count of bases not matched to a gene: 18. The CDR3 is 20 amino acids. In germline, CDR1 is SNHLY, CDR2 FYNNEI. CDR3 DNA sequence: TGTGCCAGCTCGAGAACTAGCGGGGGGGACCGAGCGCTGTACCAAGAGACCCAGTACTTC. Its translation: CASSRTSGGDRALYQETQYF.

The rearrangement links TRBV15 to TRBJ2-5, with a tentative D call TRBD1 (6 bases). Germline values: CDR1 LNHNV, CDR2 YYDKDF (reference sequence). The V end was cut by 0 bases, the J end by 5 bases, with 10 bases between. The CDR3 is made up of 14 amino acids. This CDR3 is CATSRDRRGETQYF. CDR3 DNA sequence: TGTGCCACCAGCAGAGATAGAAGGGGGGAGACCCAGTACTTC.